These 9 T cell receptor beta chains were sequenced from one sample in a study of cytomegalovirus exposure and HLA in healthy donors. It was with 60 Vbeta and 13 Jbeta primers that the PCR ran. TCRdb keeps only in-frame clones here, not all; method: immunoSEQ multiplex PCR. There are 100,000 to 150,000 clones in the sample; 60% to 80% occur only once, and roughly 4% lies in the top ten. The sample consisted of PBMCs. The receptor set was obtained from a man between 45 and 60 years old in good health and CMV-seropositive.

The chain carries TRBV7-9 and TRBJ1-4, with D perhaps TRBD1 (6 bases). CDR1 and CDR2 from the germline V gene are SEHNR and FQNEAQ (reference sequence). The V end was cut by 5 bases, the J end by 4 bases, with 14 bases between. This CDR3 comprises 15 residues. CDR3: CASSPTGLGNEKLFF. CDR3 DNA: TGTGCCAGCAGCCCCACAGGGTTAGGTAATGAAAAACTGTTTTTT.

V is TRBV7-9 and J is TRBJ1-1; TRBD1 is a possible D gene (5 bases). The CDR3 covers 11 residues. Germline values: CDR1 SEHNR, CDR2 FQNEAQ (reference sequence). V was pared by 6 bases and J by 11 bases, with 13 bases between. The CDR3 region is CASRLGHEAFF. The CDR3 DNA reads TGTGCCAGCAGATTGGGGCATGAGGCTTTCTTT.

The chain employs TRBV4-3 and TRBJ1-3; TRBD1 might be the D (6 bases). V was clipped by 0 bases and J by 2 bases, with 14 bases between them. The CDR3 is made up of 17 amino acids. CDR1 is LGHNA and CDR2 is YSLEER in the germline V gene. CDR3 region: CASSQDPVTGTGNTIYF. Here the CDR3 DNA reads TGCGCCAGCAGCCAAGATCCGGTTACAGGGACTGGAAACACCATATATTTT.

This chain connects TRBV11-2 to TRBJ2-6; D call uncertain. V gave up 1 base and J gave up 0 bases, with 7 bases separating them. CDR3 length: 16 amino acids. Germline CDR1 and CDR2: SGHAT and FQNNGV. CDR3 bases: TGTGCCAGCAGCTTAGTAATGTTCTCTGGGGCCAACGTCCTGACTTTC. Its translation is CASSLVMFSGANVLTF. The full variable domain, its missing parts supplied by reference TRBV11-2 and TRBJ2-6, is EAGVAQSPRYKIIEKRQSVAFWCNPISGHATLYWYQQILGQGPKLLIQFQNNGVVDDSQLPKDRFSAERLKGVDSTLKIQPAKLEDSAVYLCASSLVMFSGANVLTFGAGSRLTVL.

The table lists this clone with a few counts. The CDR3 DNA sequence: TGCAGCGCTACCGGACAAGGACACTACGAGCAGTACTTC. As protein: CSATGQGHYEQYF. This chain connects TRBV29-1 to TRBJ2-7; D is perhaps TRBD1 (5 bases). CDR1 is SQVTM and CDR2 is ANQGSEA in the germline V gene. The CDR3 is made up of 13 amino acids. V lost 7 bases to trimming and J lost 3 bases, with 16 bases between them.

V usage is TRBV28 and J usage is TRBJ1-3; TRBD1 is a possible D gene (5 bases). Germline CDR1 reads MDHEN; CDR2 reads SYDVKM. This CDR3 is built from 15 residues. Between the trimmed V and J ends, which lost 7 bases and 0 bases, there was a span of 13 bases. The DNA of the CDR3 is TGTGCCAGCACCGGACAACCGTACTCTGGAAACACCATATATTTT. As protein: CASTGQPYSGNTIYF.

The chain is built from TRBV7-8 and TRBJ2-3, with a tentative D call TRBD2 (7 bases). This CDR3 contains 15 residues. Trimming pared 6 bases from V and 2 bases from J, leaving 15 bases between. CDR1 SGHVS and CDR2 FQNEAQ come from the germline V gene. CDR3 bases: TGTGCCAGCAGACCCAAGGGGGGGCTCACAGATACGCAGTATTTT. It translates to CASRPKGGLTDTQYF.

The chain combines TRBV5-1 with TRBJ2-1; 9 bases are a match to TRBD1. There are 17 residues in the CDR3. V was clipped by 0 bases and J by 2 bases; unmatched bases: 6. Germline V gene sequence: CDR1 SGHRS, CDR2 YFSETQ. CDR3 DNA sequence: TGCGCCAGCAGCTTGGAATCCGGGACAGGGCCCTACAATGAGCAGTTCTTC. Its translation: CASSLESGTGPYNEQFF.

This chain joins TRBV18 and TRBJ2-7; 10 nucleotides line up with TRBD1. In germline, CDR1 is KGHSH, CDR2 LQKENI. V was pared by 6 bases and J by 6 bases, with 5 bases of the junction left unmatched. The CDR3 contains 13 residues. CDR3 residues: CASSQGQGCEQYF. CDR3 DNA sequence: TGTGCCAGCTCGCAGGGACAGGGGTGCGAGCAGTACTTC.